The source of this T cell receptor (beta chain) is a study of beta chain features in type 1 diabetes. This CDR3 has 13 amino acids. Trimming removed 9 bases at V and 4 bases at J, with 16 bases between. Germline-derived CDR1 and CDR2 are MDHEN and SYDVKM. cDNA synthesis used the whole RNA isolate, giving expressed TCRB sequences. Profiling relied on immunoSEQ multiplex PCR, and the TCRdb table lists in-frame clones only, not all of them. The table records more than 150,000 clones, 11% of them present only once. A note on this clone: The target antigen is unknown.

General study results and limits: Significant though moderate, a shortening of TCRB CDR3s appeared in all four CD4+ subsets of Type 1 diabetes patients. Healthy donors had naive, central memory and Treg TCRB repertoires that appeared less similar than those seen among patients. There were fewer insertions and more deletions at the VDJ junctions of type 1 diabetes patients.

Purity (above 98%) was reached by all sorted populations. The chain has TRBV28 and TRBJ2-7; D not resolved. The TCR comes from a man between 18 and 29 years old in good health. Input material: central memory CD4+ T cells from blood. The CDR3 DNA sequence: TGTGCCAGAAGGATGTCGTGTCCATACGAGCAGTACTTC. Its translation is CARRMSCPYEQYF.